A selection of T cell receptor beta chains follows, all from one sample in a study of shared clonotypes between healthy human individuals. Here immunoSEQ multiplex PCR was the method, and the copy in TCRdb shows in-frame clones only, minus some. This sample has more than 450,000 clones, with about four fifths found just once. The source material was PBMCs. The receptors were sampled from a woman aged 40 to 50 in good health. Some clones in this sample may be carry-over from other donors' samples. The CDR3 runs from the conserved cysteine through the conserved F or W. D genes are given only for firm matches. Clone size is not always given. Where it is, it says once, few, many or a class for expanded clones.

CDR3nt	CDR3aa	v_gene	d_gene	abundance	j_gene
TGTGCCAGCAGTCCCGTCTCTGGGGCTCTCACCGGGGAGCTGTTTTTT	CASSPVSGALTGELFF	TRBV6-4	NA	NA	TRBJ2-2
TGTGCCAGCAGTTTTGGACAGCGCACAGATACGCAGTATTTT	CASSFGQRTDTQYF	TRBV28	NA	once	TRBJ2-3
TGCAGCGCAGCTCAGGGGCGTGAGACCCAGTACTTC	CSAAQGRETQYF	TRBV29-1	NA	once	TRBJ2-5
TGCGCCAGCAGCCTCAACAAGCAACTAGCGGGAGTAAAGGGCCACAATGAGCAGTTCTTC	CASSLNKQLAGVKGHNEQFF	TRBV4-1	TRBD2	NA	TRBJ2-1
TGTGCCAGCTCACCCGCGGGGGTGACTGAAGCTTTCTTT	CASSPAGVTEAFF	TRBV18	NA	NA	TRBJ1-1
TGTGCCAGCAGGGCCAGCGGCAGGGTAGACTACGAGCAGTACTTC	CASRASGRVDYEQYF	TRBV5-6	NA	NA	TRBJ2-7
TGCAGCGTTGGTGGGACTAGCGGGAGGTCCCAAGAGACCCAGTACTTC	CSVGGTSGRSQETQYF	TRBV29-1	TRBD2	NA	TRBJ2-5
TGCGCCAGCAGTGAGTCCAGAGCAATCAGCCCCCAGCATTTT	CASSESRAISPQHF	TRBV10-2	NA	few	TRBJ1-5
TGTGCCAGCAGTTTATTCCAGAGTAACACTGAAGCTTTCTTT	CASSLFQSNTEAFF	TRBV27	NA	NA	TRBJ1-1
TGTGCCAGCAGTTTTAACAGCAATCAGCCCCAGCATTTT	CASSFNSNQPQHF	TRBV28	NA	NA	TRBJ1-5
TGCGCCAGCAGTGAATTGTTCGCTGCCCAGCAGTACTTC	CASSELFAAQQYF	TRBV10-1	NA	NA	TRBJ2-7
TGTGCCATCAGCGAGGGACTAGCGGGAAGTAAGATTGGGTACGAGCAGTACTTC	CAISEGLAGSKIGYEQYF	TRBV10-3	TRBD2	NA	TRBJ2-7
TGTGCCAGCAGTTTAGGACTAGCGGGGGGCCAAGAGACCCAGTACTTC	CASSLGLAGGQETQYF	TRBV7-2	TRBD2	NA	TRBJ2-5
TGTGCCAGCGGAGTAGAGGTCTACAATGAGCAGTTCTTC	CASGVEVYNEQFF	TRBV6-5	NA	NA	TRBJ2-1
TGTGCCAGCAGCTTAGGTGGGGGGGTTTTCTTC	CASSLGGGVFF	TRBV11-3	TRBD2	NA	TRBJ2-7
TGTGCCAGCAGAGTCCAGGGAAGGGGCACTGAAGCTTTCTTT	CASRVQGRGTEAFF	TRBV28	NA	few	TRBJ1-1
TGTGCCAGCAGCCAAGAGGCAGGGGGATATGAGCAGTTCTTC	CASSQEAGGYEQFF	TRBV14	TRBD1	NA	TRBJ2-1
TGCGCCAGCAGCACGCCCCAGTCGTATGGCTACACCTTC	CASSTPQSYGYTF	TRBV5-1	NA	NA	TRBJ1-2
TGTGCCACGAGTACTAGCGGGAGACAAAATGAGCAGTTCTTC	CATSTSGRQNEQFF	TRBV10-3	TRBD2	NA	TRBJ2-1
TGTGCCAGCAGCTCCCCTAGCGGGAGCACCTACGAGCAGTACTTC	CASSSPSGSTYEQYF	TRBV7-9	TRBD2	NA	TRBJ2-7
TGTGCCAGCAGCCCCCGACTAGGCCAAGAGACCCAGTACTTC	CASSPRLGQETQYF	TRBV7-8	NA	NA	TRBJ2-5
TGCGCCAGCAGGCTGCGGGAGGGCCCCTACGAGCAGTACTTC	CASRLREGPYEQYF	TRBV10-2	TRBD2	NA	TRBJ2-7
TGTGCCAGCAGCTTAGCAGGGGCCGGAACTAATGAAAAACTGTTTTTT	CASSLAGAGTNEKLFF	TRBV7-9	NA	once	TRBJ1-4
TGTGCCAGCCAGAGTTACTCTGGGGCCAACGTCCTGACTTTC	CASQSYSGANVLTF	TRBV6-5	NA	NA	TRBJ2-6
TGTGCCACCAGCAGAAATTCAGGGGTCGGGGGCACCGGGGAGCTGTTTTTT	CATSRNSGVGGTGELFF	TRBV15	NA	NA	TRBJ2-2
TGCGCCAGCAGCACGACTAGCGGGAGTCTAGGGCGGGTCTACGAGCAGTACTTC	CASSTTSGSLGRVYEQYF	TRBV5-1	TRBD2	NA	TRBJ2-7
TGTGCCTGGAGTGTACAAGGGGGGGATACGCAGTATTTT	CAWSVQGGDTQYF	TRBV30	NA	few	TRBJ2-3
TGTGCCAGCTCACCGGACACAACTTCCTACGAGCAGTACTTC	CASSPDTTSYEQYF	TRBV18	NA	once	TRBJ2-7
TGTGCCAGCTTAGGGTCAGTGAGCAATCAGCCCCAGCATTTT	CASLGSVSNQPQHF	TRBV2	NA	NA	TRBJ1-5
TGTGCCACCAGCAGCGCCCTGGGGGATCAGCCCCAGCATTTT	CATSSALGDQPQHF	TRBV15	NA	NA	TRBJ1-5
TGTGCCAGTACCCTAGGGATCCTAGGAGAGCAGTTCTTC	CASTLGILGEQFF	TRBV19	NA	NA	TRBJ2-1
TGTGCCTGGGGGCCCGGAGAGACCCAGTACTTC	CAWGPGETQYF	TRBV30	NA	NA	TRBJ2-5
TGCGCCAGCAAGGGTTTACAGGGGGCCCGTTCGGTTGGTGACCAGTACTTC	CASKGLQGARSVGDQYF	TRBV5-1	TRBD1	NA	TRBJ2-5
TGTGCCAGCAGCCAATTTCAAGGGGGTGGGGAGACCCAGTACTTC	CASSQFQGGGETQYF	TRBV7-2	NA	once	TRBJ2-5
TGTGCCAGCAGCTTTGACTTCGGGGGAAAGAATTCACCCCTCCACTTT	CASSFDFGGKNSPLHF	TRBV7-8	NA	few	TRBJ1-6
TGTGCCAGCAGCGTGGGACTAGGAAGGGCGGCGTCGCAGTATTTT	CASSVGLGRAASQYF	TRBV9	TRBD2	NA	TRBJ2-3
TGTGCCAGCAGCCCTCGGACAGGGGGCAGCTATGGCTACACCTTC	CASSPRTGGSYGYTF	TRBV7-2	TRBD1	NA	TRBJ1-2
TGTGCCAGCAGTATGCAGGGGATGAACACTGAAGCTTTCTTT	CASSMQGMNTEAFF	TRBV27	NA	NA	TRBJ1-1
TGTGCCAGCAGCTTGAGGAGTCCGGTTGCTAACTATGGCTACACCTTC	CASSLRSPVANYGYTF	TRBV5-4	NA	NA	TRBJ1-2
TGTGCCAGCACCCCTGGGTGGGATGGGTACGAGCAGTACTTC	CASTPGWDGYEQYF	TRBV27	NA	NA	TRBJ2-7
TGTGCCAGCAGCCCCCTTAGCACAGATACGCAGTATTTT	CASSPLSTDTQYF	TRBV11-2	NA	once	TRBJ2-3
TGTGCTAGTGCCCAAGGGGGGATTAACACCGGGGAGCTGTTTTTT	CASAQGGINTGELFF	TRBV12-5	NA	NA	TRBJ2-2
TGTGCCAGCAGCCGGGGGGGTCTAGCTACCTACGAGCAGTACTTC	CASSRGGLATYEQYF	TRBV7-8	TRBD2	NA	TRBJ2-7
TGTGCCAGCAGTAGAACCCCTACCCGACGGGAGGGCCGCAATGAGCAGTTCTTC	CASSRTPTRREGRNEQFF	TRBV27	TRBD2	NA	TRBJ2-1
TGTGCCAGCAGCTTAGATCTTCGGCTAGCGGGAGGGCCGGGGCAGTTCTTC	CASSLDLRLAGGPGQFF	TRBV11-2	TRBD2	NA	TRBJ2-1
TGTGCCAGCAGAAACAGTACTCTCTATGGCTACACCTTC	CASRNSTLYGYTF	TRBV6-1	NA	many	TRBJ1-2
TGTGCCAGCAGCGTTAGCGGGGGCTCCTACAATGAGCAGTTCTTC	CASSVSGGSYNEQFF	TRBV9	TRBD2	NA	TRBJ2-1
TGTGCCAGCAGCCATGGGACAGGGGGCACTGAAGCTTTCTTT	CASSHGTGGTEAFF	TRBV11-2	TRBD1	many	TRBJ1-1
TGTGCCAGCAGCGTAGCGGGAGCCACAGATACGCAGTATTTT	CASSVAGATDTQYF	TRBV9	NA	NA	TRBJ2-3
TGTGCCAGCAGGGGGACTAGCGACACAGATACGCAGTATTTT	CASRGTSDTDTQYF	TRBV6-6	TRBD2	many	TRBJ2-3
TGTGCCAGCAGTGAAAGCAGGGGGAGAGGAGAGCAGTACTTC	CASSESRGRGEQYF	TRBV2	TRBD1	NA	TRBJ2-7
TGTGCCAGCAGCCCTTTAGGGGGCAATGAGCAGTTCTTC	CASSPLGGNEQFF	TRBV7-9	NA	NA	TRBJ2-1
TGTGCCAGCCTCTACACGGACCTCTTAGCCAAAAACATTCAGTACTTC	CASLYTDLLAKNIQYF	TRBV2	NA	NA	TRBJ2-4
TGTGCCAGCAGTGAAACGGGAGGGGGTCAAGAGACCCAGTACTTC	CASSETGGGQETQYF	TRBV6-4	TRBD2	NA	TRBJ2-5
TGTGCCAGCAGCCTAAACATCCGGGACAGGAATTACAATGAGCAGTTCTTC	CASSLNIRDRNYNEQFF	TRBV13	TRBD1	few	TRBJ2-1
TGTGCCAGCAGTGTGGAGCAGGGCCCCGATCAGCCCCAGCATTTT	CASSVEQGPDQPQHF	TRBV2	NA	few	TRBJ1-5
TGTGCCAGCAGCTTGGGTGAAAAACTGTTTTTT	CASSLGEKLFF	TRBV5-6	NA	NA	TRBJ1-4